These 5 T cell receptor beta chains came from one sample sequenced in a study of T cell repertoires in cytomegalovirus infection. TCRdb re-called the reads through MiXCR, storing one row per CDR3 protein. Here the sample spans more than 650,000 distinct CDR3 sequences, under 40% being singletons. Sequencing used PBMCs. These receptors were collected from a human donor in good health (CMV status not recorded). Some clones in this sample may be carry-over from other donors' samples.

This clonotype was counted a few times. Written as DNA, the CDR3 is TGTGCCAGCAGCTCAGCGGGACTAGCGGGGCGGGCGGTAGTGGCAGATACGCAGTATTTT. It specifies CASSSAGLAGRAVVADTQYF. The rearrangement links TRBV7-2 to TRBJ2-3; TRBD2 matches at 13 bases. This CDR3 has 20 amino acids. In germline, CDR1 is SGHTA, CDR2 FQGNSA. Germline trimming cut 4 bases from V and 4 bases from J; bases unmatched to any gene: 17.

This clonotype came up a few times. The chain joins TRBV28 to TRBJ2-4, with D perhaps TRBD1 (5 bases). This CDR3 is built from 15 residues. Trimming left V 5 bases short and J 1 base short, with 12 bases between. CDR1 MDHEN and CDR2 SYDVKM come from the germline V gene. The CDR3 loop is CASSPPQVAKNIQYF. CDR3 coding DNA: TGTGCCAGCAGTCCACCACAGGTGGCCAAAAACATTCAGTACTTC. Variable domain in full (rest from reference TRBV28 and TRBJ2-4): DVKVTQSSRYLVKRTGEKVFLECVQDMDHENMFWYRQDPGLGLRLIYFSYDVKMKEKGDIPEGYSVSREKKERFSLILESASTNQTSMYLCASSPPQVAKNIQYFGAGTRLSVL.

This clonotype appeared a few times. V gene TRBV12-3 or TRBV12-4 combines with J gene TRBJ1-2; D gene unclear. V was pared by 6 bases and J by 1 base, with 9 bases between. This CDR3 is built from 13 residues. The CDR3 sequence is CASSFAINYGYTF. As DNA, the CDR3 is TGTGCCAGCAGCTTTGCCATTAACTATGGCTACACCTTC.

A remark on this clonotype: Its ends do not fully match the called genes, so a read error is possible. CDR3 sequence: CASSLERARGTDIQYF. CDR3 bases: TGTGCCAGCAGCTTGGAACGGGCCAGGGGGACGGACATTCAGTACTTC. The chain carries TRBV5-3 and TRBJ2-4; 7 bases are a match to TRBD1. TRBV5-3 is an ORF, and what it does is uncertain. The CDR3 runs 16 residues.

This clonotype was counted ten times or more. The chain carries TRBV7-2 and TRBJ1-1; 7 nucleotides match TRBD1. J was trimmed by 1 base and V by 0 bases; bases with no gene match: 2. Germline V gene sequence: CDR1 SGHTA, CDR2 FQGNSA. The CDR3 is 15 amino acids. The DNA for the CDR3 is TGTGCCAGCAGCTTAGCCGGGACAGCGAACACTGAAGCTTTCTTT. This codes for CASSLAGTANTEAFF. Drawing the rest from reference TRBV7-2 and TRBJ1-1, the complete variable domain is GAGVSQSPSNKVTEKGKDVELRCDPISGHTALYWYRQSLGQGLEFLIYFQGNSAPDKSGLPSDRFSAERTGGSVSTLTIQRTQQEDSAVYLCASSLAGTANTEAFFGQGTRLTVV.